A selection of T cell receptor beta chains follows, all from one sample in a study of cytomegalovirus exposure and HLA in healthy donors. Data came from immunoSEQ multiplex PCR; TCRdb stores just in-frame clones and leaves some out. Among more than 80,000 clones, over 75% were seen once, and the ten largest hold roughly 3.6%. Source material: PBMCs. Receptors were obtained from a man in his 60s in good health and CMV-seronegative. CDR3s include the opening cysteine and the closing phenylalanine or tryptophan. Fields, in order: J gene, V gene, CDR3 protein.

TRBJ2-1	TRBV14	CASSPTSGDNEQFF
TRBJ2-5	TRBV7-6	CASSPYSGSQETQYF
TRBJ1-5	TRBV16	CASSPNRDRGTQPQHF
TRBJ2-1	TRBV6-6	CASSGPGLASYNEQFF
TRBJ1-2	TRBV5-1	CASSLEEGGYTF
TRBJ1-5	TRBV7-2	CASSFTGGNQPQHF
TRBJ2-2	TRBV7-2	CASSLQTGRTGELFF
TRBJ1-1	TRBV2	CASSDEQETEAFF
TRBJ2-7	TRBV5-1	CASRRTGSYEQYF
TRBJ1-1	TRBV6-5	CASRKAQGSMDAFF